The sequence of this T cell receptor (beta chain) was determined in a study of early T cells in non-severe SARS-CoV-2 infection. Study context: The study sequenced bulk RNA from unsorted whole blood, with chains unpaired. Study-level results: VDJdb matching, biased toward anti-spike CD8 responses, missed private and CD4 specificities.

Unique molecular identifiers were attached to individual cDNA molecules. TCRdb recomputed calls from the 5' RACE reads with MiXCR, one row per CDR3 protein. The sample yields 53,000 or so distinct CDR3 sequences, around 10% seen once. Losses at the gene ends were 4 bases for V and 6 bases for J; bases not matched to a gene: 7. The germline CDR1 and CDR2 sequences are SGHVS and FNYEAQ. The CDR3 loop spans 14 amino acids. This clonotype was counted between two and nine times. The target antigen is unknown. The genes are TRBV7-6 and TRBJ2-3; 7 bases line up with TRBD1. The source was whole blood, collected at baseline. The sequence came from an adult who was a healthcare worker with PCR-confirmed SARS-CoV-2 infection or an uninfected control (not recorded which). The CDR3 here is CASSSIQGMDTQYF. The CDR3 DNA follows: TGTGCCAGCAGCTCGATACAGGGGATGGATACGCAGTATTTT.